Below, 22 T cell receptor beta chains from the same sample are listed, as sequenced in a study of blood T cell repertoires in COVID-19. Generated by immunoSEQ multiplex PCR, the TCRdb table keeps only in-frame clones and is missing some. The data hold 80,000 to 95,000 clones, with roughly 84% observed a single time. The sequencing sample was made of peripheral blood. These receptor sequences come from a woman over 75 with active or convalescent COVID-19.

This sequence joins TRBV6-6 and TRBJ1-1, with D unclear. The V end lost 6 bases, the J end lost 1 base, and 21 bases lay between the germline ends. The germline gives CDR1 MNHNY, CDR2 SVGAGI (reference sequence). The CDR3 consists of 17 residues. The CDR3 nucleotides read TGTGCCAGCAGCCGATTCAGGTTCACGCCCCAGAACACTGAAGCTTTCTTT. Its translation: CASSRFRFTPQNTEAFF.

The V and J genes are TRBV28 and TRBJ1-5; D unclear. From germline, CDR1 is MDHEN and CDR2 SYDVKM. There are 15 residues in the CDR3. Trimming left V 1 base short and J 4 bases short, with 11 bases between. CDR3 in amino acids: CASSLSISRNQPQHF. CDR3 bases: TGTGCCAGCAGTTTATCTATATCCCGGAATCAGCCCCAGCATTTT. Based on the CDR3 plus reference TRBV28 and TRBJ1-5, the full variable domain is DVKVTQSSRYLVKRTGEKVFLECVQDMDHENMFWYRQDPGLGLRLIYFSYDVKMKEKGDIPEGYSVSREKKERFSLILESASTNQTSMYLCASSLSISRNQPQHFGDGTRLSIL.

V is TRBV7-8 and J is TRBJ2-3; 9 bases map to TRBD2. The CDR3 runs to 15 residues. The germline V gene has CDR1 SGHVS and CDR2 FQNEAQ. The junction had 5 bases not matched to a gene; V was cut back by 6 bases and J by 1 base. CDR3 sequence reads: CASRGQRGGTDTQYF. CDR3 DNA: TGTGCCAGCAGGGGTCAGCGGGGGGGCACAGATACGCAGTATTTT.

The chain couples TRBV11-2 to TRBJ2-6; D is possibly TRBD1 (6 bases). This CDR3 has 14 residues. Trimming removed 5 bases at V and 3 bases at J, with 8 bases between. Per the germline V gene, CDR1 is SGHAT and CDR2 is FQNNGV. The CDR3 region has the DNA TGTGCCAGCAGCCCAGGGGTTGGGGCCAACGTCCTGACTTTC. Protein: CASSPGVGANVLTF.

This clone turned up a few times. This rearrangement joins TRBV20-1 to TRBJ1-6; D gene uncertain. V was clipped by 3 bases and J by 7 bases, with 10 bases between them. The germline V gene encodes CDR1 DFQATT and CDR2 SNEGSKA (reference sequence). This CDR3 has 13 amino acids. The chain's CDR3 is CSASAIGNSPLHF. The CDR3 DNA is TGCAGTGCTAGTGCGATCGGGAATTCACCCCTCCACTTT.

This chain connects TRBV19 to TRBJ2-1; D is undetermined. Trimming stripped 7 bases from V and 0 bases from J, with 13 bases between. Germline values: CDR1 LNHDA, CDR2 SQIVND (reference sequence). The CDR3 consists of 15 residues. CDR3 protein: CASIGGRGSYNEQFF. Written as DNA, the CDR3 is TGTGCCAGTATCGGCGGTCGCGGCTCCTACAATGAGCAGTTCTTC.

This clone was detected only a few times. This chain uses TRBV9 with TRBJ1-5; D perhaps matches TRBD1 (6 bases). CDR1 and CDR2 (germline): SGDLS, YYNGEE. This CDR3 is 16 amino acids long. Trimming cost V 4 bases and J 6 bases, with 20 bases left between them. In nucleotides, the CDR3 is TGTGCCAGCAGCCTCACGGATGGGGGCTTTGGTCAGCCCCAGCATTTT. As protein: CASSLTDGGFGQPQHF.

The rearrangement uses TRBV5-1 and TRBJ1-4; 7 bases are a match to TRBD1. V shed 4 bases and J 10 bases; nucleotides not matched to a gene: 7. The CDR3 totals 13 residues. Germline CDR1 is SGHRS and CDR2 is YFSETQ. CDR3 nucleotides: TGCGCCAGCAGCGTTGACCAGGGGGGAAAACTGTTTTTT. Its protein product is CASSVDQGGKLFF. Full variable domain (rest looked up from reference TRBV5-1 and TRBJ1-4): KAGVTQTPRYLIKTRGQQVTLSCSPISGHRSVSWYQQTPGQGLQFLFEYFSETQRNKGNFPGRFSGRQFSNSRSEMNVSTLELGDSALYLCASSVDQGGKLFFGSGTQLSVL.

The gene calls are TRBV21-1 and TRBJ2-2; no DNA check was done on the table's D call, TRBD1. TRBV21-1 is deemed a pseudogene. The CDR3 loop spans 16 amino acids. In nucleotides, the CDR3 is TGTGCCAGCTCAACACTACAGGGAAGAGACACCGGGGAGCTGTTTTTT. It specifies CASSTLQGRDTGELFF.

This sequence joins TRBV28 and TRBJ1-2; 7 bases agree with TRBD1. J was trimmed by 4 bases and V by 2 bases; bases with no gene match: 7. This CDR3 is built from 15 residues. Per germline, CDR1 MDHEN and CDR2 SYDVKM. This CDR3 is CASSLIWDSSYGYTF. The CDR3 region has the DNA TGTGCCAGCAGTTTAATTTGGGACAGCTCCTATGGCTACACCTTC.

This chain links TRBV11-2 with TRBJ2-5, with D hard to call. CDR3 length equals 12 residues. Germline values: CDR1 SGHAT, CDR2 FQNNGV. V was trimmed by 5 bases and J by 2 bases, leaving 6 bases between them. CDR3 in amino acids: CASSAQQETQYF. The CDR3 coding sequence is TGTGCCAGCAGCGCCCAGCAAGAGACCCAGTACTTC.

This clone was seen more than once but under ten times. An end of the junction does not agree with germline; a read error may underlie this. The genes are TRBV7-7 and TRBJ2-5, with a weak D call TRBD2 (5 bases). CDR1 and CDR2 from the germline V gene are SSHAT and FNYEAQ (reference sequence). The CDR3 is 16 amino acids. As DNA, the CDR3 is TGTGCTAGCAGCTTAGCGCCGGCAGCCGAGGTGGAGACCCAGTACTTC. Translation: CASSLAPAAEVETQYF.

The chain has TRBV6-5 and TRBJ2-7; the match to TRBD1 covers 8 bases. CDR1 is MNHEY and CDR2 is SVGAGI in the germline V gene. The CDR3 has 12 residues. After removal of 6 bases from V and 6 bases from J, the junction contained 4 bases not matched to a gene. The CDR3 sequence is CASRRQGSEQYF. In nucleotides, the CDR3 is TGTGCCAGCAGGAGACAGGGGTCCGAGCAGTACTTC.

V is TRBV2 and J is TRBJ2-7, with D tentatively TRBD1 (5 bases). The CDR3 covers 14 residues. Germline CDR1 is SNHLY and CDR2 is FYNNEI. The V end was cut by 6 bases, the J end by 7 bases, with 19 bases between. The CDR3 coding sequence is TGTGCCAGCAGGCTCGGAGAAGGGGCAGGGGAGCAGTACTTC. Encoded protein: CASRLGEGAGEQYF.

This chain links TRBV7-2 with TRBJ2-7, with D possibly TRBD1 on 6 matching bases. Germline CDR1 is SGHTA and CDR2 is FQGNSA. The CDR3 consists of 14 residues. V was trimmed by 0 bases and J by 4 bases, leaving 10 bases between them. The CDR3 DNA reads TGTGCCAGCAGCTTAGCGCTTCAGGGGTACGAGCAGTACTTC. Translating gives CASSLALQGYEQYF. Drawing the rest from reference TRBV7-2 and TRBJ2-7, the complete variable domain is GAGVSQSPSNKVTEKGKDVELRCDPISGHTALYWYRQSLGQGLEFLIYFQGNSAPDKSGLPSDRFSAERTGGSVSTLTIQRTQQEDSAVYLCASSLALQGYEQYFGPGTRLTVT.

The CDR3 loop reads CASRSTGVDTQYF. CDR3 sequence (DNA): TGTGCCAGCAGATCAACAGGGGTAGATACGCAGTATTTT. The rearrangement uses TRBV5-4 and TRBJ2-3; 7 bases match TRBD1. The V segment lost 5 bases and the J segment 5 bases; nucleotides outside the gene matches: 5. Germline CDR1 SGHNT, CDR2 YYREEE (reference sequence). The CDR3 covers 13 residues.

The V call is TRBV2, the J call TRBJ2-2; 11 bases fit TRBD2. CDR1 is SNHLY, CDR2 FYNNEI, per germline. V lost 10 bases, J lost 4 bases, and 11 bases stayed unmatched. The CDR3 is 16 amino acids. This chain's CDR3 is CATGVSGRASTGELFF. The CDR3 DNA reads TGTGCCACAGGGGTTAGCGGGAGGGCGAGCACCGGGGAGCTGTTTTTT.

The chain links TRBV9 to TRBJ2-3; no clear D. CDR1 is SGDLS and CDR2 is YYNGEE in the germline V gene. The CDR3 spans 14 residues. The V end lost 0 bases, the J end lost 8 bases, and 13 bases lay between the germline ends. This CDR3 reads CASSVGPEVGTQYF. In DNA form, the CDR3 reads TGTGCCAGCAGCGTAGGCCCCGAGGTGGGTACGCAGTATTTT.

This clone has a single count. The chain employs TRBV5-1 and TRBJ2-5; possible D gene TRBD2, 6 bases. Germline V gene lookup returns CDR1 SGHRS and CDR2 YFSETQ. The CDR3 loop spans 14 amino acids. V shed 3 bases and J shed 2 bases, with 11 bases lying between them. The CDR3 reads CASSSPGLQETQYF. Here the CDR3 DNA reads TGCGCCAGCAGCTCTCCGGGACTGCAAGAGACCCAGTACTTC.

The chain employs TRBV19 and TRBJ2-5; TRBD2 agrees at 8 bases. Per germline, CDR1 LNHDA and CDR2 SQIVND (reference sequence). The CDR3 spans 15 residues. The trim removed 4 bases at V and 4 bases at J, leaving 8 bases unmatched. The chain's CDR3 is CASSKGGRIGETQYF. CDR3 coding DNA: TGTGCCAGTAGTAAAGGCGGGAGGATTGGAGAGACCCAGTACTTC.

The CDR3 here is CASTAGQINQPQHF. CDR3 nucleotide sequence: TGTGCCAGTACCGCAGGACAGATCAATCAGCCCCAGCATTTT. V gene TRBV19 combines with J gene TRBJ1-5; D is perhaps TRBD1 (6 bases). Germline assignment: CDR1 LNHDA and CDR2 SQIVND (reference sequence). CDR3 size: 14 residues. V lost 7 bases, J lost 3 bases, and 13 bases lay in between.

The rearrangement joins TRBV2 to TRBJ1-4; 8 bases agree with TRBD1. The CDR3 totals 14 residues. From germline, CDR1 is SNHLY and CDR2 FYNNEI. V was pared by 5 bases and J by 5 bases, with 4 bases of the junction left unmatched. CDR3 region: CASSLQGGNEKLFF. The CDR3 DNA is TGTGCCAGCAGTCTACAGGGGGGAAATGAAAAACTGTTTTTT. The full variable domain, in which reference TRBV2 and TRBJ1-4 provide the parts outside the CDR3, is EPEVTQTPSHQVTQMGQEVILRCVPISNHLYFYWYRQILGQKVEFLVSFYNNEISEKSEIFDDQFSVERPDGSNFTLKIRSTKLEDSAMYFCASSLQGGNEKLFFGSGTQLSVL.